What follows is one T cell receptor beta chain and its context. Other DNA variants within this sample encode the same CDR3. These data belong to a study of blood T cell repertoires in COVID-19. Study details: Some COVID-19 samples were acute and others convalescent; all came from the United States, Italy and Spain.

In the original analysis: The assay estimated nucleated cells by amplifying reference gene primers. Clones were read by immunoSEQ multiplex PCR, and TCRdb kept only the in-frame ones, dropping some. V and J calls and clone size come straight from that table; D and trimming were deduced from the DNA. The table records approximately 230,000 clones, 90% to 95% of them present only once. Germline V gene lookup returns CDR1 SQVTM and CDR2 ANQGSEA. V was clipped by 6 bases and J by 0 bases; unmatched bases: 1. The CDR3 covers 12 residues. This TCR derives from a woman aged 18-35 years who had recovered from COVID-19. Sequenced sample: PBMCs or T cells enriched from blood (not recorded which). The chain has TRBV29-1 and TRBJ1-2; TRBD1 aligns across 7 bases. The CDR3 loop is CSVDRANYGYTF. The CDR3 DNA sequence: TGCAGCGTCGACAGGGCTAACTATGGCTACACCTTC.